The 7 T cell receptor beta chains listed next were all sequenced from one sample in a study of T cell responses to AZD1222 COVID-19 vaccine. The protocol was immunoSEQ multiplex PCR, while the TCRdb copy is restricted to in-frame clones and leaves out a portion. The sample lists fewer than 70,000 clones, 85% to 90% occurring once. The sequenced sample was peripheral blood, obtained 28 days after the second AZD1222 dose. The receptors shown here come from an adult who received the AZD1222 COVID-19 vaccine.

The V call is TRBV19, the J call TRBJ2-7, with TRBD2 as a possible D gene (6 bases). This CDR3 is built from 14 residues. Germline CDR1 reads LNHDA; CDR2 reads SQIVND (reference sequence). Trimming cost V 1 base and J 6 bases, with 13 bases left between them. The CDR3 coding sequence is TGTGCCAGTAGTATAGGCGGGACGGCGAGCGAGCAGTACTTC. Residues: CASSIGGTASEQYF.

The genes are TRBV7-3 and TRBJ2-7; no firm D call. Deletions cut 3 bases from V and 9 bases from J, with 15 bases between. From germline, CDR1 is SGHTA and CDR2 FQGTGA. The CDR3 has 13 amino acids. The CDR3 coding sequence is TGTGCCAGCAGCTTCCTCGGCGACCTCCCGCAGTACTTC. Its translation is CASSFLGDLPQYF.

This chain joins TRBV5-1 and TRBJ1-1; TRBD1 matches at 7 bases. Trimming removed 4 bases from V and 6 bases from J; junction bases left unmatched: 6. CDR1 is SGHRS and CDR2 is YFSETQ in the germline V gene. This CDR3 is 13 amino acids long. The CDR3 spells CASSLDGQAEAFF. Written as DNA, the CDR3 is TGCGCCAGCAGCCTTGACGGACAGGCTGAAGCTTTCTTT.

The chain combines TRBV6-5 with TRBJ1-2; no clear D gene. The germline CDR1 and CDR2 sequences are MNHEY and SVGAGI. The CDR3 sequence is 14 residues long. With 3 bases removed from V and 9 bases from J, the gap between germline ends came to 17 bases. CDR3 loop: CASSYSSGPGSYTF. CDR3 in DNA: TGTGCCAGCAGTTATTCATCGGGTCCGGGGAGCTACACCTTC.

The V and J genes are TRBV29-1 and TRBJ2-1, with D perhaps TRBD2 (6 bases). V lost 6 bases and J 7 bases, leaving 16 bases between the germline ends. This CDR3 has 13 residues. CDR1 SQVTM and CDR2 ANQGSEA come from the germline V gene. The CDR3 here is CSVPPASVNEQFF. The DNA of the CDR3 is TGCAGCGTCCCCCCGGCTAGCGTTAATGAGCAGTTCTTC.

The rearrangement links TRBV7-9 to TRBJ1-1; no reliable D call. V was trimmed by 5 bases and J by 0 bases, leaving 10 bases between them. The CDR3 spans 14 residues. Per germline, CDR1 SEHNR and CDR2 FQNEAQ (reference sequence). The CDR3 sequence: CASSPFLLNTEAFF. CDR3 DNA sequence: TGTGCCAGCAGCCCTTTCCTCCTGAACACTGAAGCTTTCTTT. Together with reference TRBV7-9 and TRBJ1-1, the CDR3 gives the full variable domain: DTGVSQNPRHKITKRGQNVTFRCDPISEHNRLYWYRQTLGQGPEFLTYFQNEAQLEKSRLLSDRFSAERPKGSFSTLEIQRTEQGDSAMYLCASSPFLLNTEAFFGQGTRLTVV.

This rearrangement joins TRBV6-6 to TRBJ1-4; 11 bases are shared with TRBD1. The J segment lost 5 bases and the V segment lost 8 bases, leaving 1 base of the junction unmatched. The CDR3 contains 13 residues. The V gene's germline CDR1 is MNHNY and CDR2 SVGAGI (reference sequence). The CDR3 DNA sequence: TGTGCCAGCGGGGACAGGGGGAATGAAAAACTGTTTTTT. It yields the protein CASGDRGNEKLFF.